This TCR beta chain was observed in a study of CD8 T cells in Susac syndrome. The RNA input was about 0.5 to 1 ug, and it was reverse transcribed with random hexamers. A single record per CDR3 protein comes from TCRdb applying MiXCR to the immunoSEQ multiplex PCR reads. Of around 50,000 distinct CDR3 sequences listed, 80% to 95% are singletons. Trimming left V 3 bases short and J 4 bases short, with 18 bases between. The CDR3 consists of 16 residues. The germline V gene has CDR1 SNHLY and CDR2 FYNNEI. This chain connects TRBV2 to TRBJ1-1, with D possibly TRBD1 on 6 matching bases. Sequences were obtained from CD8+ T cells from PBMCs. The sequence derives from a human donor in good health. The CDR3 sequence is CASSEWVLTGSTEAFF. Here the CDR3 DNA reads TGTGCCAGCAGTGAGTGGGTACTAACAGGGTCCACTGAAGCTTTCTTT.